The entry that follows covers one T cell receptor beta chain sequence. Reverse transcription of 0.5 to 1 ug RNA was carried out with random hexamers. Amplification of TCR beta CDR3 across 54 Vbeta and 13 Jbeta was performed with immunoSEQ multiplex PCR. One entry per CDR3 protein, called by TCRdb with MiXCR from the immunoSEQ multiplex PCR reads. The table has some 190,000 distinct CDR3 sequences, 85% to 95% seen once; the top ten hold 0.1%. This CDR3 is 15 amino acids long. Germline V gene sequence: CDR1 SGHRS, CDR2 YFSETQ. With 6 bases clipped from V and 4 bases from J, the junction kept 9 bases outside the gene matches. Sequencing of TCR beta was carried out in blood CD8+ and CD4+ T cells. Negative magnetic isolation gave CD8+ and CD4+ cells; FACS enriched CD8+ TEMRA. This entry is derived from a study of CD8 T cells in Susac syndrome.

The chain is built from TRBV5-1 and TRBJ1-4, with 7 bases identical to TRBD1. The sequence was obtained from a human donor in good health. Sequences were obtained from CD4+ T cells from PBMCs. The DNA of the CDR3 is TGCGCCAGCACCTCGACAGGGAAGAGTAATGAAAAACTGTTTTTT. Amino acids: CASTSTGKSNEKLFF.